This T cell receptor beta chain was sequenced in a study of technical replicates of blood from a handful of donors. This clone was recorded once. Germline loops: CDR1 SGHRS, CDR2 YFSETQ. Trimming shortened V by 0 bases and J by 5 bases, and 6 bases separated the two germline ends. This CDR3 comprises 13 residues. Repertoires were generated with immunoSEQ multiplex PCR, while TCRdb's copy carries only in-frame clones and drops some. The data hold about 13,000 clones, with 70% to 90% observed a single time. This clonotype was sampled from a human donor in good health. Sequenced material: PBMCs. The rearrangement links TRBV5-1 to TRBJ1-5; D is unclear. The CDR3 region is CASSLDPDQPQHF. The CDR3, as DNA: TGCGCCAGCAGCTTGGATCCGGATCAGCCCCAGCATTTT.